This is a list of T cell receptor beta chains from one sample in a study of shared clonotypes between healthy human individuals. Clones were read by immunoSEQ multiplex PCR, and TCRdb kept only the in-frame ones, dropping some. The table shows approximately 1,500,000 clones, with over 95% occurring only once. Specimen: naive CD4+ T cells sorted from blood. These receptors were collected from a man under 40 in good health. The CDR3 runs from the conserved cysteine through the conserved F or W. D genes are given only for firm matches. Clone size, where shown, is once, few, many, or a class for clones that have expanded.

CASSYWGTGEEKLFF TGTGCCAGCAGTTACTGGGGGACAGGAGAAGAAAAACTGTTTTTT TRBD1 . TRBJ1-4 TRBV6-5
CASSQVGGETQYF TGTGCCAGCAGCCAAGTGGGCGGAGAGACCCAGTACTTC . . TRBJ2-5 TRBV14
CASRLAEVNYEQYF TGTGCCAGCAGGCTAGCGGAAGTGAACTACGAGCAGTACTTC TRBD2 . TRBJ2-7 TRBV27
CASSVYGGSNTEAFF TGTGCCAGCAGTGTGTACGGGGGTTCGAACACTGAAGCTTTCTTT . . TRBJ1-1 TRBV2
CASSSYKGGVYF TGTGCCAGCAGCTCTTACAAAGGGGGAGTTTACTTC . once TRBJ2-7 TRBV12-1
CASSLRQGAPTGNTIYF TGTGCCAGCAGCCTCAGACAGGGGGCGCCGACTGGAAACACCATATATTTT TRBD1 . TRBJ1-3 TRBV13
CASSFRDLDWSSYEQYF TGTGCCAGCAGCTTCAGGGACTTGGACTGGAGCTCCTACGAGCAGTACTTC . . TRBJ2-7 TRBV5-5
CATSRQNSNQPQHF TGTGCCACCAGCAGACAAAATAGCAATCAGCCCCAGCATTTT . . TRBJ1-5 TRBV15
CASSIFGQITDTQYF TGTGCCAGTAGTATCTTCGGGCAGATCACAGATACGCAGTATTTT . . TRBJ2-3 TRBV19
CASSLDRGWSNQPQHF TGTGCCAGCAGTCTGGACAGGGGCTGGAGCAATCAGCCCCAGCATTTT TRBD1 . TRBJ1-5 TRBV2
CASSIHAELETQYF TGTGCCAGTAGTATCCATGCTGAGCTGGAGACCCAGTACTTC . . TRBJ2-5 TRBV19
CASSRPGSIEQFF TGTGCCAGCAGCCGCCCCGGGAGTATCGAGCAGTTCTTC . . TRBJ2-1 TRBV5-4
CASSLEYEQYF TGTGCCAGCAGCTTGGAATACGAGCAGTACTTC . . TRBJ2-7 TRBV28
CASSSRPGSYGYTF TGCGCCAGCAGCTCGCGGCCCGGAAGCTATGGCTACACCTTC . . TRBJ1-2 TRBV5-1
CASRPQGRGNQPQHF TGTGCCAGCAGACCCCAGGGCCGGGGCAATCAGCCCCAGCATTTT . . TRBJ1-5 TRBV6-5
CASSSLGLNTDTQYF TGTGCCAGCAGTTCGCTGGGACTAAACACAGATACGCAGTATTTT TRBD2 . TRBJ2-3 TRBV27
CASSPRQRTSTDTQYF TGTGCCAGCAGCCCTCGGCAGCGAACTAGCACAGATACGCAGTATTTT . . TRBJ2-3 TRBV7-2
CASSEQRVWTEETQYF TGTGCCAGCAGTGAACAGAGGGTATGGACAGAAGAGACCCAGTACTTC . . TRBJ2-5 TRBV25-1
CASSPGTDVDYQPQHF TGCGCCAGCAGCCCCGGGACAGATGTGGATTATCAGCCCCAGCATTTT TRBD1 . TRBJ1-5 TRBV5-1
CASSRRTGTQYF TGTGCCAGCAGCCGAAGAACGGGGACCCAGTACTTC . . TRBJ2-5 TRBV27
CASSLVAITDTQYF TGCGCCAGCAGCTTGGTCGCCATCACAGATACGCAGTATTTT . . TRBJ2-3 TRBV5-1
CASSYSGGNQPQHF TGTGCCAGCAGTTACTCCGGGGGCAATCAGCCCCAGCATTTT . . TRBJ1-5 TRBV6-6
CSAGTLDQPQHF TGCAGCGCCGGGACACTGGATCAGCCCCAGCATTTT . . TRBJ1-5 TRBV29-1
CASSPPLVGAGRNIQYF TGTGCCAGCAGCCCCCCCCTAGTAGGGGCAGGGAGGAACATTCAGTACTTC . . TRBJ2-4 TRBV9
CASSVAVDQPQHF TGCGCCAGCAGTGTTGCAGTCGATCAGCCCCAGCATTTT . . TRBJ1-5 TRBV10-1
CASSPWTGLSGNQPQHF TGTGCCAGTAGTCCCTGGACAGGGCTTTCTGGCAATCAGCCCCAGCATTTT TRBD1 . TRBJ1-5 TRBV19
CASSLKGGYYEQYF TGTGCCAGCAGCCTAAAAGGAGGGTACTACGAGCAGTACTTC . . TRBJ2-7 TRBV7-2
CASSPPERELFF TGTGCCAGCTCACCACCCGAGCGGGAGCTGTTTTTT . . TRBJ2-2 TRBV18
CASSAAISQGAQVEKLFF TGTGCCAGCTCAGCGGCAATCTCCCAGGGGGCTCAGGTTGAAAAACTGTTTTTT TRBD1 . TRBJ1-4 TRBV18
CASSFPGETQYF TGTGCCAGCAGCTTTCCGGGGGAGACCCAGTACTTC . . TRBJ2-5 TRBV11-2
CATSRDRHTVTQYF TGTGCCACCAGCAGAGATCGACATACGGTGACCCAGTACTTC . . TRBJ2-5 TRBV15
CASSLKGSGNTIYF TGTGCCAGCAGCTTAAAGGGCTCTGGAAACACCATATATTTT . . TRBJ1-3 TRBV7-9
CATSRDLSGTSYEQYF TGTGCCACCAGCAGAGATCTGAGCGGGACCTCCTACGAGCAGTACTTC TRBD2 . TRBJ2-7 TRBV15
CASSVESTNYGYTF TGTGCCAGCAGTGTAGAGTCAACGAACTATGGCTACACCTTC . . TRBJ1-2 TRBV2
CASSPLAGGLQNYEQYF TGCGCCAGCAGCCCACTAGCGGGAGGTCTCCAGAACTACGAGCAGTACTTC TRBD2 . TRBJ2-7 TRBV5-1
CASSYRPIDRGLYF TGTGCCAGCAGCTACCGCCCCATTGACAGGGGACTTTACTTC TRBD1 . TRBJ2-7 TRBV5-6
CASSVDDRGYEQYF TGTGCCAGCAGCGTAGATGACAGGGGCTACGAGCAGTACTTC TRBD1 once TRBJ2-7 TRBV9
CAWSMLAGVYEQFF TGTGCCTGGAGTATGTTAGCGGGGGTTTATGAGCAGTTCTTC TRBD2 . TRBJ2-1 TRBV30
CASSSTYTDTQYF TGCGCCAGCAGCTCTACCTACACAGATACGCAGTATTTT . . TRBJ2-3 TRBV5-1
CASSHAQRSSNLGGNTIYF TGCGCCAGCAGCCATGCCCAACGATCTTCGAACTTGGGGGGAAACACCATATATTTT . few TRBJ1-3 TRBV4-1
CASSGVDIGTATYNEQFF TGTGCCAGCAGTGGCGTAGATATAGGGACAGCAACCTACAATGAGCAGTTCTTC TRBD1 . TRBJ2-1 TRBV2
CASSLSRVFDKNIQYF TGTGCCAGCAGCTTGAGCAGGGTATTTGACAAAAACATTCAGTACTTC . once TRBJ2-4 TRBV11-2
CASSQVGRQIYEQYF TGTGCCAGCAGCCAAGTTGGGCGGCAGATCTACGAGCAGTACTTC . . TRBJ2-7 TRBV14
CASSLNTGGNQPQHF TGTGCCAGCAGCTTAAACACAGGGGGGAATCAGCCCCAGCATTTT TRBD1 . TRBJ1-5 TRBV7-9
CASSADGQYNEQFF TGTGCCAGCAGCGCAGACGGACAATACAATGAGCAGTTCTTC . . TRBJ2-1 TRBV9
CASSHPGLAGWAGELFF TGCGCCAGCAGCCACCCTGGACTAGCGGGTTGGGCCGGGGAGCTGTTTTTT TRBD2 . TRBJ2-2 TRBV4-1
CASSYGGTSINYEQYF TGTGCCAGCAGCTACGGCGGGACAAGCATTAACTACGAGCAGTACTTC . . TRBJ2-7 TRBV7-9
CASSEEGGLQPQHF TGTGCCAGCAGTGAAGAAGGGGGCCTCCAGCCCCAGCATTTT TRBD1 . TRBJ1-5 TRBV6-1
CASSLGPTDTQYF TGTGCCAGCAGCTTGGGGCCCACAGATACGCAGTATTTT . . TRBJ2-3 TRBV5-6
CAISEIRGELFF TGTGCCATCAGTGAGATCAGGGGGGAGCTGTTTTTT . . TRBJ2-2 TRBV10-3
CASSLNPSSYNEQFF TGTGCCAGCAGCTTAAACCCGAGCTCCTACAATGAGCAGTTCTTC . . TRBJ2-1 TRBV11-3
CASSVPTNTEAFF TGTGCCAGCAGCGTACCAACGAACACTGAAGCTTTCTTT . . TRBJ1-1 TRBV9
CASSRGWDTDTQYF TGTGCCAGCAGTCGGGGGTGGGACACAGATACGCAGTATTTT . . TRBJ2-3 TRBV7-2